Below are 10 T cell receptor beta chains sequenced from a single sample in a study of response to subunit inactivated influenza vaccine. TCRdb re-derived calls from the RT-PCR reads in MiXCR, one entry per CDR3 protein. This sample has some 480,000 distinct CDR3 sequences, with about a tenth found just once. The sample was PBMCs from blood, taken more than 35 days after vaccination. The source is a man over 45 who received an inactivated influenza vaccine.

This clonotype was observed a few times. V and J are TRBV12-3 or TRBV12-4 and TRBJ1-2; D is possibly TRBD1 (5 bases). The CDR3 has 13 amino acids. With 6 bases removed from V and 3 bases from J, the gap between germline ends came to 11 bases. The CDR3 is CASSHRDDYGYTF. The CDR3 coding sequence is TGTGCCAGCAGCCACCGGGACGACTATGGCTACACCTTC.

The rearrangement joins TRBV20-1 to TRBJ2-1; TRBD2 agrees at 7 bases. This CDR3 spans 20 amino acids. The V and J ends lost 0 bases and 0 bases, in that order; junction bases with no gene match: 17. Germline assignment: CDR1 DFQATT and CDR2 SNEGSKA (reference sequence). The CDR3 reads CSARDQKPGGLTSSYNEQFF. The DNA for the CDR3 is TGCAGTGCTAGAGATCAAAAACCGGGAGGCCTAACGAGCTCCTACAATGAGCAGTTCTTC.

This clonotype was seen only a few times. The chain combines TRBV10-3 with TRBJ1-5; 7 nucleotides align to TRBD1. The CDR3 is made up of 15 amino acids. The V gene end was trimmed by 0 bases and the J gene end by 7 bases; junction bases not matched to a gene: 6. CDR1 ENHRY and CDR2 SYGVKD come from the germline V gene. CDR3: CAISESTGWNQPQHF. As DNA, the CDR3 is TGTGCCATCAGTGAGTCGACAGGGTGGAACCAGCCCCAGCATTTT.

The sample holds a few counts of this clonotype. The chain is built from TRBV27 and TRBJ1-2; TRBD1 matches at 7 bases. Germline assignment: CDR1 MNHEY and CDR2 SMNVEV (reference sequence). V dropped 6 bases and J dropped 3; count of bases not matched to a gene: 4. The CDR3 runs to 13 residues. This CDR3 is CASSTTGHYGYTF. CDR3 DNA sequence: TGTGCCAGCAGCACGACAGGGCACTATGGCTACACCTTC.

As for this clonotype: The missing conserved phenylalanine or tryptophan at the end of this CDR3 makes a read error likely. The chain has TRBV20-1 and TRBJ2-7, with 8 bases aligning to TRBD1. Germline V gene lookup returns CDR1 DFQATT and CDR2 SNEGSKA (reference sequence). The CDR3 is made up of 16 amino acids. V lost 8 bases to trimming and J lost 1 base; unmatched junction nucleotides: 16. In DNA form, the CDR3 reads TGCAGTACCGCCGCCGGGACAGGCATAATGTCCTACGAGCAGTACTTA. This translates into CSTAAGTGIMSYEQYL.

This rearrangement joins TRBV7-2 to TRBJ2-2; 9 bases are shared with TRBD1. The V segment lost 4 bases and the J segment 7 bases; nucleotides outside the gene matches: 7. The germline V gene encodes CDR1 SGHTA and CDR2 FQGNSA. CDR3 length: 15 amino acids. CDR3 protein: CASSSGTGLIGELFF. CDR3 nucleotide sequence: TGTGCCAGCAGCTCTGGGACAGGGTTGATCGGGGAGCTGTTTTTT.

V is TRBV12-3 or TRBV12-4 and J is TRBJ1-5; 7 nucleotides match TRBD1. With V trimmed by 3 bases and J by 5 bases, 4 bases remained unmatched. The CDR3 consists of 14 residues. CDR3 sequence: CASSLSRGDQPQHF. CDR3 in DNA: TGTGCCAGCAGTTTGAGCAGGGGGGATCAGCCCCAGCATTTT.

This clonotype was found many times. The CDR3 DNA is TGTGCCAGCAGTTTGTACGAGAAGGTCCGGGATGAGCAGTTCTTC. Amino acids: CASSLYEKVRDEQFF. The chain carries TRBV12-3 or TRBV12-4 and TRBJ2-1; D gene unclear. This CDR3 has 15 amino acids. Trimming removed 3 bases at V and 8 bases at J, with 17 bases between.

This clonotype was seen at least ten times. The chain employs TRBV7-2 and TRBJ2-7; 8 bases line up with TRBD1. J gave up 5 bases and V 10 bases, and 13 bases lay outside the gene matches. Per the germline V gene, CDR1 is SGHTA and CDR2 is FQGNSA. The CDR3 is 14 amino acids. The CDR3 reads CATTGGQGVDEQYF. CDR3 in DNA: TGTGCCACCACGGGCGGACAGGGAGTGGACGAGCAGTACTTC.

The sample holds many counts of this clonotype. The rearrangement links TRBV20-1 to TRBJ2-1; D remains unclear. Germline V gene sequence: CDR1 DFQATT, CDR2 SNEGSKA (reference sequence). V lost 5 bases and J 7 bases, leaving 9 bases between the germline ends. This CDR3 is 11 amino acids long. The CDR3 loop is CSAGPRNEQFF. As DNA, the CDR3 is TGCAGTGCTGGACCTCGAAATGAGCAGTTCTTC.